This T cell receptor (beta chain) was recovered during a study of T cell repertoires in cytomegalovirus infection. This clonotype has just a few counts. CDR3 length: 17 amino acids. V lost 0 bases and J 4 bases, leaving 21 bases between the germline ends. Germline assignment: CDR1 DFQATT and CDR2 SNEGSKA (reference sequence). Each CDR3 protein is one row after TCRdb ran MiXCR on the reads. Of about 680,000 distinct CDR3 sequences in the sample, roughly a quarter were seen once. The V gene is TRBV20-1, the J gene TRBJ1-2; D unclear. Sequencing was carried out using CD8+ T cells from PBMCs. The TCR originated in a human donor in good health (CMV status not recorded). Some clones in this sample may be carry-over from other donors' samples. The CDR3 protein is CSARDLAELLTSYGYTF. CDR3 in DNA: TGCAGTGCTAGAGATCTGGCAGAGCTTCTCACATCCTATGGCTACACCTTC.